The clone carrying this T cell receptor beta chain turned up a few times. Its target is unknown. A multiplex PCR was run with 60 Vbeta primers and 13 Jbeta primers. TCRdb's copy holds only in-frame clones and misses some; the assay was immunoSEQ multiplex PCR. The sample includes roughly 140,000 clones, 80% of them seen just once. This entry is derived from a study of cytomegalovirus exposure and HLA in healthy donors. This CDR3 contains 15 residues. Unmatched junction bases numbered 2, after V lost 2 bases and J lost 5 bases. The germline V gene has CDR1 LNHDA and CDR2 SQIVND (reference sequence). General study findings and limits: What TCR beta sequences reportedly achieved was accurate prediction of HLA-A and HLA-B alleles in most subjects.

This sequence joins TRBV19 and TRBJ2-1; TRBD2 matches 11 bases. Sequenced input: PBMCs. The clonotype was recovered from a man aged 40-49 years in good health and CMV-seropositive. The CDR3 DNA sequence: TGTGCCAGTAGTATACCGGGACTAGCGGACAATGAGCAGTTCTTC. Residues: CASSIPGLADNEQFF.